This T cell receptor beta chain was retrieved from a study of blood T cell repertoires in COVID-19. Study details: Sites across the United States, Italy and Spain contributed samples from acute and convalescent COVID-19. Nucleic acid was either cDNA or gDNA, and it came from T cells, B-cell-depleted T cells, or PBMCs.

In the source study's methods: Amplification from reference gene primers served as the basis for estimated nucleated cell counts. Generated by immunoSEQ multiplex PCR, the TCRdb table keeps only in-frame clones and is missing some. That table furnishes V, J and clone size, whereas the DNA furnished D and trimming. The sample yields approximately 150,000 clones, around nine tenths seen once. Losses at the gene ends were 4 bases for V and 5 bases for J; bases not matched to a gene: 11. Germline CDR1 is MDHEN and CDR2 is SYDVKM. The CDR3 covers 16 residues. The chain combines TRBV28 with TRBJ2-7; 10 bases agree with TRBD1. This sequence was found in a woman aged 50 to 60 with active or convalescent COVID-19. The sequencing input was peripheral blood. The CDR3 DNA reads TGTGCCAGCAGTTCACCTCGGGACAGGGGTTCGCACGAGCAGTACTTC. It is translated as CASSSPRDRGSHEQYF.